This T cell receptor beta chain was observed in a study of blood T cell repertoires in COVID-19. As for the study in general: Acute-phase and convalescent COVID-19 samples originated in the United States, Italy and Spain.

The germline V gene has CDR1 LNHDA and CDR2 SQIVND (reference sequence). The V and J ends lost 10 bases and 2 bases, in that order; junction bases with no gene match: 7. This CDR3 spans 14 amino acids. Produced via immunoSEQ multiplex PCR; TCRdb's table is partial and in-frame only. The sample carries 310,000 or so clones, roughly 87% recorded once. Recruitment covered 25 or so US areas and drew participants whose ages spanned about 18 to 90 years. This clone was detected a few times. The chain is built from TRBV19 and TRBJ2-2; 7 nucleotides align to TRBD1. This clonotype originated in a woman aged 18 to 35 who had recovered from COVID-19. The sequencing input was PBMCs or T cells enriched from blood (not recorded which). CDR3 residues: CATARGPNTGELFF. CDR3 DNA: TGTGCCACCGCGAGGGGGCCTAACACCGGGGAGCTGTTTTTT.